The 27 T cell receptor beta chains below were found in one sample sequenced in a study of PD-L1 blockade in urothelial cancer. Generated by immunoSEQ multiplex PCR, the TCRdb table keeps only in-frame clones and is missing some. The sample shows under 25,000 clones, roughly 84% of them seen only once. Time point of the sample: peripheral blood 6 weeks after treatment start. This material consisted of PBMCs, taken around atezolizumab (anti-PD-L1) treatment. The receptors originated from a man in his 70s with urothelial cancer.

The chain combines TRBV6-5 with TRBJ2-2; D is unresolved. V lost 7 bases, J lost 9 bases, and 9 bases lay in between. Germline-derived CDR1 and CDR2 are MNHEY and SVGAGI. This CDR3 has 11 residues. The CDR3 region has the DNA TGTGCCAGCACCGCCGAGAGGGAGCTGTTTTTT. It encodes CASTAERELFF.

This rearrangement joins TRBV25-1 to TRBJ1-3, with 8 bases aligning to TRBD1. Germline V gene lookup returns CDR1 MGHDK and CDR2 SYGVNS. The trim removed 3 bases at V and 7 bases at J, leaving 8 bases unmatched. This CDR3 has 15 amino acids. CDR3 in amino acids: CASSEFGQGRNTIYF. CDR3 DNA: TGTGCCAGCAGTGAGTTTGGACAGGGAAGGAACACCATATATTTT.

By share, this clone ranks as medium-sized. The V gene is TRBV6-5, the J gene TRBJ1-5; tentative D call: TRBD1 (5 bases). The CDR3 covers 14 residues. In germline, CDR1 is MNHEY, CDR2 SVGAGI. V lost 2 bases and J lost 9, with 14 bases in between. Written as DNA, the CDR3 is TGTGCCAGCAGTTACGGCGCAGGGTCATTGCCCCAGCATTTT. This sequence encodes CASSYGAGSLPQHF.

This sequence joins TRBV25-1 and TRBJ2-3, with a tentative D call TRBD1 (6 bases). V lost 4 bases, J lost 8 bases, and 13 bases lay in between. CDR3 length: 13 amino acids. Germline loops: CDR1 MGHDK, CDR2 SYGVNS. CDR3 nucleotides: TGTGCCAGCAGTGCAGGGGAACCTCTTACGCAGTATTTT. Amino acid sequence: CASSAGEPLTQYF.

There are a few counts of this clone. The chain is built from TRBV27 and TRBJ2-7, with D perhaps matching TRBD2 (5 bases). The V end lost 5 bases, the J end lost 0 bases, and 11 bases lay between the germline ends. Per the germline V gene, CDR1 is MNHEY and CDR2 is SMNVEV (reference sequence). The CDR3 runs 14 residues. This chain's CDR3 is CASSPRTDSYEQYF. For the CDR3, the DNA is TGTGCCAGCAGTCCCCGGACTGACTCCTACGAGCAGTACTTC.

The rearrangement joins TRBV4-1 to TRBJ1-2, with 8 bases aligning to TRBD1. Germline V gives CDR1 MGHRA, CDR2 YSYEKL. After removal of 3 bases from V and 7 bases from J, the junction contained 4 bases not matched to a gene. The CDR3 extends over 13 amino acids. The DNA for the CDR3 is TGCGCCAGCAGCCAGGAAGACAGGGGTGGCTACACCTTC. Its protein is CASSQEDRGGYTF.

The gene calls are TRBV9 and TRBJ2-5; TRBD2 matches at 15 bases. V dropped 3 bases and J dropped 5; count of bases not matched to a gene: 5. Per the germline V gene, CDR1 is SGDLS and CDR2 is YYNGEE. The CDR3 covers 16 residues. Here the CDR3 DNA reads TGTGCCAGCAGCGGGACTAGCGGGAGGGCCGATGAGACCCAGTACTTC. It yields the protein CASSGTSGRADETQYF.

This clone was seen once. The chain employs TRBV19 and TRBJ1-4; unclear D gene. Trimming left V 7 bases short and J 0 bases short, with 12 bases between. The CDR3 has 15 amino acids. The germline gives CDR1 LNHDA, CDR2 SQIVND (reference sequence). The CDR3 coding sequence is TGTGCCAGTAACAAGGAGATTACAACTAATGAAAAACTGTTTTTT. As protein: CASNKEITTNEKLFF.

CDR3 coding DNA: TGCGCCAGCAGCCAAGATCGACAGGGCTACGAGCAGTACTTC. This translates into CASSQDRQGYEQYF. The gene calls are TRBV4-3 and TRBJ2-7; 7 bases align to TRBD1. V trimming: 0 bases; J trimming: 3 bases; junction bases outside the gene matches: 2. CDR1 is LGHNA and CDR2 is YSLEER in the germline V gene. CDR3 size: 14 residues.

J is TRBJ2-5 and V is TRBV5-4, with TRBD2 matching over 12 bases. The DNA end is more similar to TRBJ2-7, so the J call may be wrong. The CDR3 extends over 16 amino acids. CDR1 SGHNT and CDR2 YYREEE come from the germline V gene (reference sequence). The CDR3 region has the DNA TGTGCCAGCAGCTGGGGACTAGCGGGTAGCTCCTACGAGCAGTACTTC. This translates into CASSWGLAGSSYEQYF.

This rearrangement joins TRBV19 to TRBJ2-1, with 8 bases that match TRBD2. J gave up 8 bases and V 3 bases, and 12 bases lay outside the gene matches. The CDR3 length is 16 residues. CDR1 and CDR2 (germline): LNHDA, SQIVND (reference sequence). The CDR3 sequence: CASSMGFSGVGYEQFF. The CDR3 DNA follows: TGTGCCAGTAGTATGGGGTTTAGCGGGGTGGGATATGAGCAGTTCTTC.

This clone was recorded once. The chain joins TRBV11-2 to TRBJ2-7; the match to TRBD2 covers 11 bases. J gave up 6 bases and V 5 bases, and 6 bases lay outside the gene matches. Germline CDR1 SGHAT, CDR2 FQNNGV. The CDR3 is 14 residues long. The CDR3 sequence: CASSVTGTSGEQYF. CDR3 DNA sequence: TGTGCCAGCAGCGTAACCGGGACTAGCGGCGAGCAGTACTTC.

The CDR3 DNA reads TGTGCCAGCAGCTTAGAAGCGGAAGACACAGATACGCAGTATTTT. It encodes CASSLEAEDTDTQYF. The rearrangement joins TRBV13 to TRBJ2-3, with D tentatively TRBD2 (5 bases). V shed 1 base and J shed 2 bases, with 10 bases lying between them. Germline V gene data show CDR1 as PRHDT and CDR2 as FYEKMQ (reference sequence). The CDR3 runs to 15 residues.

This clone was seen only once. The genes are TRBV4-1 and TRBJ2-3, with D possibly being TRBD2 (6 bases). Germline CDR1 MGHRA, CDR2 YSYEKL. This CDR3 is built from 19 residues. V was shortened by 0 bases and J by 2 bases, with 21 bases between the two germline ends. CDR3 sequence reads: CASSQEGGRDSTYTDTQYF. CDR3 DNA: TGCGCCAGCAGCCAAGAGGGGGGTCGGGACTCGACGTACACAGATACGCAGTATTTT.

The V and J genes are TRBV2 and TRBJ2-3, with TRBD2 matching 8 bases. This CDR3 is 14 amino acids long. V dropped 5 bases and J dropped 5; count of bases not matched to a gene: 6. The germline gives CDR1 SNHLY, CDR2 FYNNEI. The CDR3 is CASSPLAGLDTQYF. CDR3 coding DNA: TGTGCCAGCAGTCCTTTAGCGGGACTAGATACGCAGTATTTT. Using reference TRBV2 and TRBJ2-3 for the parts outside the CDR3, the full variable domain is EPEVTQTPSHQVTQMGQEVILRCVPISNHLYFYWYRQILGQKVEFLVSFYNNEISEKSEIFDDQFSVERPDGSNFTLKIRSTKLEDSAMYFCASSPLAGLDTQYFGPGTRLTVL.

The chain joins TRBV5-6 to TRBJ1-1; tentative D call: TRBD1 (5 bases). Per germline, CDR1 SGHDT and CDR2 YYEEEE. The CDR3 runs 13 residues. The ends were cut back, 4 bases at V and 5 bases at J, with 12 bases in the middle. As DNA, the CDR3 is TGTGCCAGCAGCCTGACAAGGGGTACTGAAGCTTTCTTT. It translates to CASSLTRGTEAFF. The full variable domain, rest sourced from reference TRBV5-6 and TRBJ1-1, is DAGVTQSPTHLIKTRGQQVTLRCSPKSGHDTVSWYQQALGQGPQFIFQYYEEEERQRGNFPDRFSGHQFPNYSSELNVNALLLGDSALYLCASSLTRGTEAFFGQGTRLTVV.

This chain connects TRBV4-3 to TRBJ1-3; 8 bases are shared with TRBD1. The CDR3 length is 17 residues. Per the germline V gene, CDR1 is LGHNA and CDR2 is YSLEER. V lost 0 bases and J lost 4; bases outside the gene matches: 8. CDR3 sequence (DNA): TGCGCCAGCAGCCAAGATCCGATTGGACAGGGCGGAAACACCATATATTTT. Translating it yields CASSQDPIGQGGNTIYF.

In this sample, this clone turned up a few times. The CDR3 DNA follows: TGTGCCAGCAGTCCAGACAGGGGGCTTTACGAGCAGTACTTC. Translated: CASSPDRGLYEQYF. This chain uses TRBV27 with TRBJ2-7; 10 positions match TRBD1. The trim removed 5 bases at V and 4 bases at J, leaving 5 bases unmatched. The CDR3 runs 14 residues. Looked up from germline, CDR1 is MNHEY and CDR2 is SMNVEV (reference sequence).

This rearrangement joins TRBV28 to TRBJ2-1, with TRBD1 matching over 9 bases. Germline V lookup: CDR1 MDHEN, CDR2 SYDVKM. V was clipped by 3 bases and J by 6 bases; unmatched bases: 3. CDR3 size: 14 residues. The CDR3 sequence: CASSFLTGGNEQFF. In DNA form, the CDR3 reads TGTGCCAGCAGTTTTCTGACAGGGGGCAATGAGCAGTTCTTC.

The chain joins TRBV10-3 to TRBJ1-1; D remains unclear. This CDR3 is 15 amino acids long. Germline CDR1 is ENHRY and CDR2 is SYGVKD. Trimming removed 4 bases from V and 0 bases from J, with 12 bases in between. The CDR3 protein is CAISGRGEMNTEAFF. In DNA, the CDR3 is TGTGCCATCAGTGGTCGCGGGGAGATGAACACTGAAGCTTTCTTT.

This clone was seen more than once but under ten times. The chain has TRBV6-5 and TRBJ1-2; 8 nucleotides line up with TRBD1. This CDR3 is built from 14 residues. The germline CDR1 and CDR2 sequences are MNHEY and SVGAGI. The V segment lost 4 bases and the J segment 5 bases; nucleotides outside the gene matches: 6. CDR3 in amino acids: CASSLGTGGYGYTF. In nucleotides, the CDR3 is TGTGCCAGCAGTTTGGGGACAGGAGGATATGGCTACACCTTC.

The chain employs TRBV19 and TRBJ2-2; TRBD1 matches 9 bases. This CDR3 is built from 16 residues. V lost 5 bases and J lost 7; bases outside the gene matches: 11. CDR1 is LNHDA, CDR2 SQIVND, per germline (reference sequence). This chain's CDR3 is CASSPPGTGRVGELFF. The CDR3 DNA follows: TGTGCCAGTAGTCCTCCAGGGACAGGGAGAGTCGGGGAGCTGTTTTTT.

This clone was seen a few times. The chain couples TRBV19 to TRBJ2-3; 7 bases map to TRBD2. CDR3 length equals 13 residues. Germline CDR1 is LNHDA and CDR2 is SQIVND (reference sequence). The junction had 6 bases not matched to a gene; V was cut back by 6 bases and J by 6 bases. As DNA, the CDR3 is TGTGCCAGTAGGCCTACTAGCGTTGATACGCAGTATTTT. Protein: CASRPTSVDTQYF.

The chain couples TRBV29-1 to TRBJ1-2; TRBD1 matches 9 bases. Per the germline V gene, CDR1 is SQVTM and CDR2 is ANQGSEA. The V gene end was trimmed by 5 bases and the J gene end by 3 bases; junction bases not matched to a gene: 10. The CDR3 consists of 15 residues. In nucleotides, the CDR3 is TGCAGCGTTTATGGGGGGTGGGACAGGGACTATGGCTACACCTTC. It encodes CSVYGGWDRDYGYTF.

This clone was recorded a few times. J is TRBJ2-1 and V is TRBV11-2, with 13 bases identical to TRBD2. Germline trimming cut 5 bases from V and 3 bases from J; bases unmatched to any gene: 1. There are 15 residues in the CDR3. Looked up from germline, CDR1 is SGHAT and CDR2 is FQNNGV. CDR3 nucleotide sequence: TGTGCCAGCAGCCGGACTAGCGGGAGCTACAATGAGCAGTTCTTC. Translating gives CASSRTSGSYNEQFF. The whole variable domain, remainder taken from reference TRBV11-2 and TRBJ2-1, is EAGVAQSPRYKIIEKRQSVAFWCNPISGHATLYWYQQILGQGPKLLIQFQNNGVVDDSQLPKDRFSAERLKGVDSTLKIQPAKLEDSAVYLCASSRTSGSYNEQFFGPGTRLTVL.

A few counts support this clone. The rearrangement links TRBV5-1 to TRBJ1-4, with 8 nucleotides matching TRBD1. Germline values: CDR1 SGHRS, CDR2 YFSETQ. The CDR3 is made up of 14 amino acids. The V and J ends lost 0 bases and 11 bases, in that order; junction bases with no gene match: 6. The CDR3 DNA reads as TGCGCCAGCAGCTTGGGGCAGGGGGCGGTGAAACTGTTTTTT. This encodes CASSLGQGAVKLFF. The full variable domain, in which reference TRBV5-1 and TRBJ1-4 provide the parts outside the CDR3, is KAGVTQTPRYLIKTRGQQVTLSCSPISGHRSVSWYQQTPGQGLQFLFEYFSETQRNKGNFPGRFSGRQFSNSRSEMNVSTLELGDSALYLCASSLGQGAVKLFFGSGTQLSVL.

The chain joins TRBV5-4 to TRBJ2-1; 8 bases fit TRBD1. Germline CDR1 is SGHNT and CDR2 is YYREEE (reference sequence). V was clipped by 2 bases and J by 5 bases; unmatched bases: 3. The CDR3 loop spans 14 amino acids. The CDR3 bases are TGTGCCAGCAGCTTCGGGGACAGGCACAATGAGCAGTTCTTC. Translated: CASSFGDRHNEQFF.